The entry that follows covers one TCR beta chain sequence. Its specificity is unknown. This sample was taken from a study of cytomegalovirus exposure and HLA in healthy donors. Vbeta (60) and Jbeta (13) primers were used in the PCR. Here immunoSEQ multiplex PCR was the method, and the copy in TCRdb shows in-frame clones only, minus some. Among 100,000 to 120,000 clones, around 75% were seen once, and the ten largest hold approximately 1.3%. Study-level findings and limits: Previous analysis showed most TCR beta V segments were productive about 90% or about 30% of the time. The majority of CMV-associated TCR beta chains were reported as apparently HLA-restricted in a later analysis. Reports described diagnosis of cytomegalovirus status by the classifier as highly specific and sensitive. The study dropped some indistinguishable V segments, TRBV6-2 and TRBV6-3 among them.

V was shortened by 0 bases and J by 4 bases, with 9 bases between the two germline ends. The CDR3 loop spans 14 amino acids. The V gene's germline CDR1 is MNHEY and CDR2 SMNVEV (reference sequence). J is TRBJ1-1 and V is TRBV27, with a weak D call TRBD1 (6 bases). The TCR sequence derives from a man aged 35 to 55 in good health and CMV-seronegative. What was sequenced was PBMCs. This CDR3 reads CASSLSRGTTEAFF. Here the CDR3 DNA reads TGTGCCAGCAGTTTATCAAGGGGGACCACTGAAGCTTTCTTT.